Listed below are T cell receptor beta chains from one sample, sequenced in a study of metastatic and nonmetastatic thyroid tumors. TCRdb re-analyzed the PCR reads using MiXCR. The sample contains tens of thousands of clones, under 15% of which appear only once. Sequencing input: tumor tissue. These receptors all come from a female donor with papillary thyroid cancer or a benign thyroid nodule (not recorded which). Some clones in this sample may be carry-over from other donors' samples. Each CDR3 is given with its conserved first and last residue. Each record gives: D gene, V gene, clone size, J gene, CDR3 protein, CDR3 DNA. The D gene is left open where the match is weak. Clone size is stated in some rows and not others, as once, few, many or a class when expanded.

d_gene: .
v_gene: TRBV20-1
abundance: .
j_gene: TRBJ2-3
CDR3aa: CSAPNTGRGQDTQYF
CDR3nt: TGCAGTGCTCCAAATACAGGGAGGGGACAAGATACGCAGTATTTT

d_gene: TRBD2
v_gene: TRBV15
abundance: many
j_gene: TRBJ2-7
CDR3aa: CATRREREAYYEQYF
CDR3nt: TGTGCCACGAGACGCGAGCGGGAGGCATACTACGAGCAGTACTTC

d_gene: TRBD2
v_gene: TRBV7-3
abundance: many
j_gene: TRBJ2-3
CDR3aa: CASSLTSGETDTQYF
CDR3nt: TGTGCCAGCAGCTTGACTAGCGGGGAGACAGATACGCAGTATTTT

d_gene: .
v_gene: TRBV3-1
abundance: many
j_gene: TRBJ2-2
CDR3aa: CASSQGSTSGELFF
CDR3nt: TGTGCCAGCAGCCAAGGTTCTACGTCCGGGGAGCTGTTTTTT

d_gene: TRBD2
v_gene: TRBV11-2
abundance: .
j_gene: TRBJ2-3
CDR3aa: CASSLSTSGSADTQYF
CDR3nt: TGTGCCAGCAGCTTATCAACTAGCGGGAGCGCAGATACGCAGTATTTT

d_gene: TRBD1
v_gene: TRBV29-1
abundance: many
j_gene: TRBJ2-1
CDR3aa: CSVTTGGLYNEQFF
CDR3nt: TGCAGCGTTACGACAGGGGGACTTTACAATGAGCAGTTCTTC

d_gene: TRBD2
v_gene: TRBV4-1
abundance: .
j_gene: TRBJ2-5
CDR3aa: CASSLASGRVETQYF
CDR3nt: TGCGCCAGCAGCCTGGCTAGCGGGAGGGTGGAGACCCAGTACTTC

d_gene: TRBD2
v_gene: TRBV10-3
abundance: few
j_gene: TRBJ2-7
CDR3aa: CAIGTSCRSREQYF
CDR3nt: TGTGCCATCGGGACTAGCTGTAGATCGAGGGAGCAGTACTTC

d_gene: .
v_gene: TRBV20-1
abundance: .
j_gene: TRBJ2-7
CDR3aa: CSARELTVGRYEQYF
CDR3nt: TGCAGTGCTAGAGAACTTACAGTGGGCAGGTACGAGCAGTACTTC

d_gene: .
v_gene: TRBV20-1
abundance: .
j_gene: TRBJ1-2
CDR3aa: CSARDVYYGYTF
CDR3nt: TGCAGTGCCCGGGACGTATACTATGGCTACACCTTC